One sample yielded the 9 T cell receptor beta chains listed below, sequenced in a study of cytomegalovirus exposure and HLA in healthy donors. PCR amplification relied on 60 Vbeta primers (plus 13 Jbeta primers). Assay: immunoSEQ multiplex PCR; the TCRdb copy retains only in-frame clones and omits some. The sample carries over 200,000 clones, about 74% recorded once. Sequencing was done on a sample of PBMCs. These TCRs come from a young woman in good health and CMV-seronegative.

The chain has TRBV14 and TRBJ1-2, with 7 bases aligning to TRBD1. Germline lookup yields CDR1 SGHDN and CDR2 FVKESK. CDR3 length: 13 residues. The J segment lost 8 bases and the V segment lost 4 bases, leaving 7 bases of the junction unmatched. CDR3 DNA: TGTGCCAGCAGCCCCGGGACAGCCACGGGCTACACCTTC. It specifies CASSPGTATGYTF.

As concerns this clone: This clone may be a read error of a much larger clone one base away. The chain carries TRBV5-8 and TRBJ2-2; 8 positions match TRBD1. V trimming: 2 bases; J trimming: 1 base; junction bases outside the gene matches: 1. Germline values: CDR1 SGHTS, CDR2 YDEGEE. There are 15 residues in the CDR3. This CDR3 reads CASSFGQGNTGELFF. CDR3 DNA sequence: TGTGCCAGCAGCTTTGGACAGGGGAACACCGGGGAGCTGTTTTTT.

This chain connects TRBV30 to TRBJ2-2, with TRBD2 as a possible D gene (5 bases). The germline V and J ends were trimmed by 2 bases and 4 bases, with 11 bases remaining between them. Germline assignment: CDR1 GTSNPN and CDR2 SVGIG (reference sequence). The CDR3 runs 14 residues. CDR3 loop: CAWSRTSFTGELFF. Written as DNA, the CDR3 is TGTGCCTGGAGTAGGACTTCTTTCACCGGGGAGCTGTTTTTT.

The chain recombines TRBV5-5 with TRBJ2-5, with a tentative D call TRBD2 (5 bases). Germline CDR1 reads SGHKS; CDR2 reads YYEKEE (reference sequence). The ends were cut back, 3 bases at V and 4 bases at J, with 22 bases in the middle. The CDR3 is made up of 17 amino acids. The CDR3 region is CASSSAFWAAGGETQYF. The CDR3 region has the DNA TGTGCCAGCAGCTCAGCTTTCTGGGCGGCGGGTGGAGAGACCCAGTACTTC.

This chain connects TRBV11-2 to TRBJ2-2; 8 bases match TRBD2. Trimming removed 2 bases from V and 4 bases from J; junction bases left unmatched: 3. The CDR3 is made up of 15 amino acids. Germline V gene data show CDR1 as SGHAT and CDR2 as FQNNGV. This chain's CDR3 is CASSLIAGGTGELFF. DNA for the CDR3: TGTGCCAGCAGCTTAATCGCGGGGGGCACCGGGGAGCTGTTTTTT.

A word on this clone: One end of the junction fails to match germline, which may point to a read error. The chain carries TRBV5-4 and TRBJ2-5; tentatively, D is TRBD1 (5 bases). CDR1 and CDR2 from the germline V gene are SGHNT and YYREEE (reference sequence). The length of the CDR3 is 13 residues. Here the CDR3 reads CASSLDIQETQYF. CDR3 in DNA: TGTGCCAGCAGTTTGGACATACAAGAGACCCAGTACTTC.

This sequence joins TRBV6-1 and TRBJ1-2; maybe TRBD1 (6 bases). V was shortened by 6 bases and J by 8 bases, with 10 bases between the two germline ends. Germline CDR1 MNHNS, CDR2 SASEGT. The CDR3 totals 11 residues. CDR3 protein: CASRLQGGYTF. CDR3 bases: TGTGCCAGCAGGCTACAGGGAGGCTACACCTTC.

This clone was counted a single time. The DNA of the CDR3 is TGTGCCAGCAGCTTAGAGCGGGGGGGCTCGGGGAGTAGAGGAGAGACCCAGTACTTC. Protein sequence: CASSLERGGSGSRGETQYF. The genes are TRBV13 and TRBJ2-5; 10 bases align to TRBD2. The CDR3 is 19 residues long. From germline, CDR1 is PRHDT and CDR2 FYEKMQ (reference sequence). Unmatched junction bases numbered 15, after V lost 1 base and J lost 4 bases. Variable domain in full (rest from reference TRBV13 and TRBJ2-5): AAGVIQSPRHLIKEKRETATLKCYPIPRHDTVYWYQQGPGQDPQFLISFYEKMQSDKGSIPDRFSAQQFSDYHSELNMSSLELGDSALYFCASSLERGGSGSRGETQYFGPGTRLLVL.

The V and J genes are TRBV5-6 and TRBJ2-2; TRBD1 matches at 12 bases. With 3 bases clipped from V and 7 bases from J, the junction kept 7 bases outside the gene matches. Germline assignment: CDR1 SGHDT and CDR2 YYEEEE. This CDR3 comprises 16 residues. CDR3 amino acids: CASSWDRGRFIGELFF. In nucleotides, the CDR3 is TGTGCCAGCAGCTGGGACAGGGGGCGTTTTATCGGGGAGCTGTTTTTT.